These 25 T cell receptor beta chains came from one sample sequenced in a study of T-cell reconstitution after alpha-beta-depleted transplantation in children listed by TCRdb under 2016. The library was prepared using PCR. Sequenced using an Illumina HiSeq 2500. TCR libraries were prepared with molecular barcoding, using unique molecular identifiers to normalize TCRbeta repertoire quantification. TCRdb reran the public reads through fastp at Q25 and MiXCR, keeping productive beta chains. Each entry merges the rows of one CDR3 protein and shows their most common DNA and genes. Across this sample there are some 500,000 distinct CDR3 sequences, with 15% to 20% seen only once. In total, the top ten clones hold 3% to 3.5% of the sample. Here the sequenced sample was PBMCs from the stem cell graft donor, taken from the stem cell graft. The source is a human donor who donated a stem cell graft to a child with acute lymphoblastic leukemia.

The chain combines TRBV7-3 with TRBJ2-1; 12 bases agree with TRBD2. CDR3 length: 16 residues. Trimming at V came to 5 bases and at J to 2 bases, leaving 4 bases not matched to a gene. CDR1 and CDR2 from the germline V gene are SGHTA and FQGTGA. The DNA for the CDR3 is TGTGCCAGCAGCGCGAGACTAGCGGGAGCCTACAATGAGCAGTTCTTC. This codes for CASSARLAGAYNEQFF.

The chain employs TRBV27 and TRBJ2-3; weak D call: TRBD2 (6 bases). V lost 3 bases and J 2 bases, leaving 12 bases between the germline ends. This CDR3 contains 15 residues. Germline V gene sequence: CDR1 MNHEY, CDR2 SMNVEV (reference sequence). The CDR3 DNA reads TGTGCCAGCAGTTTCCAGCGGGTACCCACAGATACGCAGTATTTT. It specifies CASSFQRVPTDTQYF.

This chain joins TRBV19 and TRBJ1-1; D gene ambiguous. Trimming took 3 bases from V and 8 from J, leaving 7 bases between them. Germline CDR1 LNHDA, CDR2 SQIVND (reference sequence). This CDR3 comprises 11 residues. In DNA, the CDR3 is TGTGCCAGTAGTATGGCCCTCGAAGCTTTCTTT. It yields the protein CASSMALEAFF.

This clonotype appeared a few times. This chain uses TRBV4-1 with TRBJ1-6; D call uncertain. The CDR3 has 13 residues. CDR1 is MGHRA, CDR2 YSYEKL, per germline. V was cut by 0 bases and J by 12 bases, with 9 bases left in between. DNA of the CDR3: TGCGCCAGCAGCCAAGACGCAAGCGGACCCCTCCACTTT. This gives the protein CASSQDASGPLHF.

On this clonotype: A clone one base away is much larger, so this may be a read error. This sequence joins TRBV29-1 and TRBJ1-1; D gene ambiguous. This CDR3 contains 11 residues. Trimming shortened V by 4 bases and J by 1 base, and 4 bases separated the two germline ends. The germline V gene has CDR1 SQVTM and CDR2 ANQGSEA. CDR3 residues: CSVATNTEAFF. The CDR3 DNA follows: TGCAGCGTTGCTACGAACACTGAAGCTTTCTTT.

The chain employs TRBV3-1 and TRBJ2-1; D may correspond to TRBD1 or TRBD2 (5 bases each). CDR3 size: 17 residues. Germline V gene data show CDR1 as LGHDT and CDR2 as YNNKEL (reference sequence). Deletions cut 0 bases from V and 0 bases from J, with 12 bases between. CDR3 region: CASSQDRWGSSYNEQFF. The DNA for the CDR3 is TGTGCCAGCAGCCAAGACCGGTGGGGGAGCTCCTACAATGAGCAGTTCTTC.

This clonotype was detected a few times. The chain couples TRBV24-1 to TRBJ2-2, with D possibly being TRBD2 (5 bases). CDR3 size: 12 residues. CDR1 and CDR2 from the germline V gene are KGHDR and SFDVKD. V gave up 2 bases and J gave up 9 bases, with 6 bases separating them. The CDR3 loop reads CATSDSDWELFF. CDR3 nucleotide sequence: TGTGCCACCAGTGATTCGGACTGGGAGCTGTTTTTT.

The rearrangement uses TRBV5-8 and TRBJ2-2; no reliable D call. Germline values: CDR1 SGHTS, CDR2 YDEGEE. Trimming removed 7 bases from V and 0 bases from J, with 16 bases in between. This CDR3 is built from 16 residues. CDR3 nucleotide sequence: TGTGCCAGCGGCCGAGATTCCGGCCCGAACACCGGGGAGCTGTTTTTT. Its translation: CASGRDSGPNTGELFF.

The V gene is TRBV7-2, the J gene TRBJ1-5; D is unclear. The CDR3 runs 15 residues. With 1 base removed from V and 4 bases from J, the gap between germline ends came to 11 bases. Germline CDR1 is SGHTA and CDR2 is FQGNSA. CDR3 sequence reads: CASSLGPYGNQPQHF. In DNA, the CDR3 is TGTGCCAGCAGCTTAGGCCCCTACGGGAATCAGCCCCAGCATTTT.

This clonotype was counted a few times. The rearrangement uses TRBV7-9 and TRBJ2-1, with D hard to call. In germline, CDR1 is SEHNR, CDR2 FQNEAQ (reference sequence). This CDR3 is built from 15 residues. V was trimmed by 5 bases and J by 4 bases, leaving 15 bases between them. The CDR3 sequence is CASSGYRTGYNEQFF. DNA of the CDR3: TGTGCCAGCAGCGGGTACCGAACTGGGTACAATGAGCAGTTCTTC.

At least ten counts were recorded for this clonotype. The V call is TRBV5-6, the J call TRBJ2-1; 15 nucleotides agree with TRBD2. The CDR3 totals 16 residues. Per germline, CDR1 SGHDT and CDR2 YYEEEE. V dropped 4 bases and J dropped 7; count of bases not matched to a gene: 6. CDR3 loop: CASSHSGTSGRNEQFF. Written as DNA, the CDR3 is TGTGCCAGCAGCCATTCCGGGACTAGCGGGAGGAATGAGCAGTTCTTC.

This clonotype was observed a few times. The V and J genes are TRBV12-5 and TRBJ2-1; 7 bases map to TRBD1. Germline assignment: CDR1 LGHNT and CDR2 FRNRAP. After removal of 5 bases from V and 6 bases from J, the junction contained 10 bases not matched to a gene. The CDR3 is 15 residues long. The CDR3 coding sequence is TGTGCTAGTGGTGCCACGGGACAGCCATTCAATGAGCAGTTCTTC. Encoded protein: CASGATGQPFNEQFF.

V usage is TRBV29-1 and J usage is TRBJ1-1, with TRBD1 as a possible D gene (5 bases). CDR1 SQVTM and CDR2 ANQGSEA come from the germline V gene. V was pared by 6 bases and J by 3 bases, with 11 bases between. The CDR3 extends over 12 amino acids. In nucleotides, the CDR3 is TGCAGCGTGGGGGTTGGGGACACTGAAGCTTTCTTT. Translation: CSVGVGDTEAFF.

The CDR3 DNA reads TGCGCCAGCAGCTTGGCCAGCTTCTACGAGCAGTACTTC. Translating it yields CASSLASFYEQYF. The chain carries TRBV5-1 and TRBJ2-7; no clear D gene. Germline CDR1 SGHRS, CDR2 YFSETQ. V lost 0 bases, J lost 3 bases, and 7 bases lay in between. CDR3 length: 13 amino acids.

CDR3 amino acids: CSARVLAGGREQYF. The DNA of the CDR3 is TGCAGTGCTAGAGTACTAGCGGGAGGGAGGGAGCAGTACTTC. The J gene is TRBJ2-7, the V gene TRBV20-1, with TRBD2 identical over 13 bases. Per germline, CDR1 DFQATT and CDR2 SNEGSKA (reference sequence). This CDR3 region has 14 residues. The junction had 4 bases not matched to a gene; V was cut back by 1 base and J by 7 bases.

This clonotype was found once. The chain has TRBV11-2 and TRBJ2-3, with 10 bases fitting TRBD1. Germline V gene data show CDR1 as SGHAT and CDR2 as FQNNGV. This CDR3 is built from 14 residues. Losses at the gene ends were 4 bases for V and 8 bases for J; bases not matched to a gene: 6. The CDR3 sequence: CASSSDRGIGTQYF. The CDR3 DNA is TGTGCCAGCAGCTCGGACAGGGGGATCGGTACGCAGTATTTT.

This clonotype occurred a few times. The gene calls are TRBV5-1 and TRBJ1-1; 7 bases are a match to TRBD1. Germline CDR1 SGHRS, CDR2 YFSETQ. V shed 1 base and J 3 bases; nucleotides not matched to a gene: 21. The CDR3 has 20 amino acids. CDR3 region: CASSLWVWRRGRLLDTEAFF. For the CDR3, the DNA is TGCGCCAGCAGCTTGTGGGTATGGAGAAGGGGGCGATTGCTGGACACTGAAGCTTTCTTT.

This clonotype showed up just a few times. The chain's CDR3 is CASSLGTSGPSKQYF. The CDR3 DNA sequence: TGCGCCAGCAGCCTGGGGACTAGCGGTCCTAGTAAGCAGTACTTC. The gene calls are TRBV5-1 and TRBJ2-7; 11 bases align to TRBD2. V shed 4 bases, J shed 8 bases, and the junction held 11 bases outside the gene matches. There are 15 residues in the CDR3. Germline CDR1 is SGHRS and CDR2 is YFSETQ.

The table lists this clonotype with a few counts. This sequence joins TRBV28 and TRBJ2-7, with 7 bases lining up with TRBD2. With 2 bases clipped from V and 1 base from J, the junction kept 11 bases outside the gene matches. There are 17 residues in the CDR3. The germline V gene encodes CDR1 MDHEN and CDR2 SYDVKM. CDR3 nucleotides: TGTGCCAGCAGTTTACAGGTTGACCGGGACTATTCCTACGAGCAGTACTTC. As protein: CASSLQVDRDYSYEQYF.

This clonotype was counted only a few times. The rearrangement links TRBV12-3 or TRBV12-4 to TRBJ1-5; D is perhaps TRBD1 (5 bases). Trimming took 3 bases from V and 4 from J, leaving 16 bases between them. The CDR3 extends over 16 amino acids. Written as DNA, the CDR3 is TGTGCCAGCAGTTTGAGGCGGGGGAGGCGGAATCAGCCCCAGCATTTT. Translating it yields CASSLRRGRRNQPQHF.

Here the CDR3 DNA reads TGCGCCAGCAGCCAACTTGCAACGGCGGGAGCGGGGGAGCAGTTCTTC. This gives the protein CASSQLATAGAGEQFF. The chain combines TRBV4-1 with TRBJ2-1; 7 nucleotides line up with TRBD2. Germline values: CDR1 MGHRA, CDR2 YSYEKL. The V segment lost 2 bases and the J segment 10 bases; nucleotides outside the gene matches: 14. This CDR3 has 16 amino acids.

This clonotype was counted between two and nine times. The rearrangement uses TRBV5-1 and TRBJ2-1, with D possibly matching TRBD2 (7 bases). This CDR3 contains 17 residues. The germline CDR1 and CDR2 sequences are SGHRS and YFSETQ. Trimming removed 2 bases at V and 6 bases at J, with 21 bases between. The CDR3 reads CASSFRGALRKVNEQFF. CDR3 DNA: TGCGCCAGCAGCTTCCGGGGGGCTCTTCGGAAGGTCAATGAGCAGTTCTTC.

A few counts support this clonotype. V gene TRBV6-5 combines with J gene TRBJ2-7; D perhaps matches TRBD2 (5 bases). The CDR3 is 17 residues long. Germline assignment: CDR1 MNHEY and CDR2 SVGAGI. Trimming left V 0 bases short and J 3 bases short, with 18 bases between. This chain's CDR3 is CASSYSGYLASLYEQYF. CDR3 bases: TGTGCCAGCAGTTACTCGGGGTACCTCGCTAGCCTCTACGAGCAGTACTTC.

The J gene is TRBJ2-5, the V gene TRBV9; TRBD1 matches at 12 bases. There are 15 residues in the CDR3. Germline values: CDR1 SGDLS, CDR2 YYNGEE. Trimming at V came to 4 bases and at J to 5 bases, leaving 6 bases not matched to a gene. The CDR3 sequence is CASSPGTGGMETQYF. Here the CDR3 DNA reads TGTGCCAGCAGCCCCGGGACAGGGGGCATGGAGACCCAGTACTTC. Together with reference TRBV9 and TRBJ2-5, the CDR3 gives the full variable domain: DSGVTQTPKHLITATGQRVTLRCSPRSGDLSVYWYQQSLDQGLQFLIQYYNGEERAKGNILERFSAQQFPDLHSELNLSSLELGDSALYFCASSPGTGGMETQYFGPGTRLLVL.

The J gene is TRBJ2-1, the V gene TRBV5-1; no reliable D call. The CDR3 sequence is 13 residues long. CDR1 is SGHRS, CDR2 YFSETQ, per germline. V was pared by 4 bases and J by 7 bases, with 12 bases between. This CDR3 is CASSDGTRNEQFF. The CDR3 nucleotides read TGCGCCAGCAGCGACGGCACTCGAAATGAGCAGTTCTTC. Full variable domain (rest looked up from reference TRBV5-1 and TRBJ2-1): KAGVTQTPRYLIKTRGQQVTLSCSPISGHRSVSWYQQTPGQGLQFLFEYFSETQRNKGNFPGRFSGRQFSNSRSEMNVSTLELGDSALYLCASSDGTRNEQFFGPGTRLTVL.